Each of the 23 T cell receptor beta chains below was sequenced from the same sample in a study of blood T cell repertoires in COVID-19. Assay: immunoSEQ multiplex PCR; the TCRdb copy retains only in-frame clones and omits some. The top ten clones hold less than 3% of a sample with more than 250,000 clones, about nine tenths of them seen once. The source material was PBMCs or T cells enriched from blood (not recorded which). These receptor sequences come from a woman aged 18-29 years who had recovered from COVID-19.

The chain links TRBV19 to TRBJ1-2, with unresolved D. V lost 4 bases and J 3 bases, leaving 9 bases between the germline ends. The CDR3 covers 13 residues. Germline assignment: CDR1 LNHDA and CDR2 SQIVND (reference sequence). In nucleotides, the CDR3 is TGTGCCAGTAGTAACCAGGATCACTATGGCTACACCTTC. As protein: CASSNQDHYGYTF.

The chain recombines TRBV7-2 with TRBJ1-2, with no clear D. The CDR3 spans 16 residues. Trimming took 4 bases from V and 2 from J, leaving 17 bases between them. CDR1 is SGHTA and CDR2 is FQGNSA in the germline V gene. The CDR3 nucleotides read TGTGCCAGCAGCTGGGGTTGGGAGACGGAAAACTATGGCTACACCTTC. Protein sequence: CASSWGWETENYGYTF.

The genes are TRBV28 and TRBJ1-4; no clear D. Germline V CDR1 and CDR2: MDHEN, SYDVKM. This CDR3 is built from 14 residues. Trimming removed 6 bases from V and 4 bases from J, with 12 bases in between. The DNA of the CDR3 is TGTGCCAGCAGAGATAGACACTTTAATGAAAAACTGTTTTTT. Translated, it gives CASRDRHFNEKLFF. The whole variable domain, filled in from reference TRBV28 and TRBJ1-4, reads DVKVTQSSRYLVKRTGEKVFLECVQDMDHENMFWYRQDPGLGLRLIYFSYDVKMKEKGDIPEGYSVSREKKERFSLILESASTNQTSMYLCASRDRHFNEKLFFGSGTQLSVL.

The chain couples TRBV3-1 (or the pseudogene TRBV3-2) to TRBJ2-3; D is undetermined. This CDR3 region has 14 residues. Trimming took 6 bases from V and 0 from J, leaving 10 bases between them. Germline V gives CDR1 LGHDT, CDR2 YNNKEL (reference sequence). CDR3 nucleotides: TGTGCCAGCAGTCCGAGTCCAAGCACAGATACGCAGTATTTT. Protein sequence: CASSPSPSTDTQYF.

V usage is TRBV6-1 and J usage is TRBJ1-5; D is unresolved. The V end was cut by 0 bases, the J end by 3 bases, with 15 bases between. Germline V gives CDR1 MNHNS, CDR2 SASEGT. The CDR3 has 17 residues. DNA of the CDR3: TGTGCCAGCAGTGAAGCGCCAAACGGGAGAGACAATCAGCCCCAGCATTTT. Its translation: CASSEAPNGRDNQPQHF.

The chain is built from TRBV28 and TRBJ2-2, with TRBD2 matching 10 bases. Germline CDR1 MDHEN, CDR2 SYDVKM. Unmatched junction bases numbered 1, after V lost 2 bases and J lost 1 base. The CDR3 totals 16 residues. The CDR3 DNA sequence: TGTGCCAGCAGTTTAACTAGCGGGATGAACACCGGGGAGCTGTTTTTT. It is translated as CASSLTSGMNTGELFF.

This clone is a singleton in its sample. At one of its ends the junction is not consistent with the germline gene, which may arise from a read error. The chain is built from TRBV2 and TRBJ1-1; D remains unclear. Germline assignment: CDR1 SNHLY and CDR2 FYNNEI. This CDR3 is 14 amino acids long. The CDR3 protein is CASREGGAGTEAFF. CDR3 in DNA: TGTGCCAGCAGGGAAGGAGGCGCCGGCACTGAAGCTTTCTTT. The full variable domain, in which reference TRBV2 and TRBJ1-1 provide the parts outside the CDR3, is EPEVTQTPSHQVTQMGQEVILRCVPISNHLYFYWYRQILGQKVEFLVSFYNNEISEKSEIFDDQFSVERPDGSNFTLKIRSTKLEDSAMYFCASREGGAGTEAFFGQGTRLTVV.

The chain is built from TRBV18 and TRBJ2-5, with a tentative D call TRBD1 (6 bases). In germline, CDR1 is KGHSH, CDR2 LQKENI. V lost 0 bases and J lost 5, with 16 bases in between. This CDR3 spans 16 amino acids. This CDR3 reads CASSPPVAGVGETQYF. CDR3 bases: TGTGCCAGCTCACCACCGGTAGCAGGGGTTGGCGAGACCCAGTACTTC.

The V call is TRBV5-4, the J call TRBJ2-5; D is perhaps TRBD2 (6 bases). V dropped 4 bases and J dropped 4 bases, with 23 bases sitting between them. Germline V gene data show CDR1 as SGHNT and CDR2 as YYREEE (reference sequence). CDR3 size: 17 residues. The CDR3 bases are TGTGCCAGCAGCGGGCGGAGGGTCGGGGTTATGAGAGAGACCCAGTACTTC. This codes for CASSGRRVGVMRETQYF.

The chain links TRBV19 to TRBJ1-1; tentatively, D is TRBD1 (6 bases). Germline-derived CDR1 and CDR2 are LNHDA and SQIVND (reference sequence). This CDR3 spans 15 amino acids. With 5 bases removed from V and 2 bases from J, the gap between germline ends came to 15 bases. Here the CDR3 DNA reads TGTGCCAGTAGTTCGACAGGAACGCCAAACACTGAAGCTTTCTTT. Translation: CASSSTGTPNTEAFF.

J is TRBJ2-7 and V is TRBV28, with D unresolved. V gave up 5 bases and J gave up 1 base, with 15 bases separating them. The CDR3 extends over 15 amino acids. CDR1 and CDR2 (germline): MDHEN, SYDVKM. CDR3 loop: CASSPSRVASYEQYF. CDR3 DNA sequence: TGTGCCAGCAGTCCATCCCGGGTAGCATCCTACGAGCAGTACTTC.

The V and J genes are TRBV7-9 and TRBJ1-1; D is unclear. CDR3 size: 12 residues. Germline loops: CDR1 SEHNR, CDR2 FQNEAQ (reference sequence). Trimming shortened V by 5 bases and J by 8 bases, and 12 bases separated the two germline ends. CDR3 sequence (DNA): TGTGCCAGCAGCGAAAGAGCTCCAGAAGCTTTCTTT. Amino acid sequence: CASSERAPEAFF.

The chain has TRBV7-3 and TRBJ2-1, with 9 bases lining up with TRBD1. V shed 2 bases and J 9 bases; nucleotides not matched to a gene: 20. The germline V gene has CDR1 SGHTA and CDR2 FQGTGA. The CDR3 has 19 amino acids. This CDR3 reads CASSLLPPLTGGSKGEQFF. CDR3 in DNA: TGTGCCAGCAGCTTACTCCCCCCGCTGACAGGGGGGTCTAAGGGTGAGCAGTTCTTC.

V gene TRBV2 combines with J gene TRBJ1-6, with D unclear. The CDR3 loop spans 16 amino acids. CDR1 SNHLY and CDR2 FYNNEI come from the germline V gene. V was clipped by 7 bases and J by 0 bases, with 13 bases between them. In DNA form, the CDR3 reads TGTGCCAGCATAGCTAGGAGAAGCTCCTATAATTCACCCCTCCACTTT. The encoded protein is CASIARRSSYNSPLHF.

The J gene is TRBJ2-1, the V gene TRBV27, with TRBD1 matching 7 bases. Germline trimming cut 5 bases from V and 2 bases from J; bases unmatched to any gene: 6. The CDR3 is 15 residues long. Germline assignment: CDR1 MNHEY and CDR2 SMNVEV (reference sequence). The DNA for the CDR3 is TGTGCCAGCAGTCATCCGGGACAGACCTACAATGAGCAGTTCTTC. Its protein is CASSHPGQTYNEQFF.

The chain has TRBV11-3 and TRBJ1-4; 9 positions match TRBD1. Looked up from germline, CDR1 is SGHNT and CDR2 is YENEEA. This CDR3 spans 15 amino acids. J lost 6 bases, V lost 5 bases, and 7 bases had no gene match. The CDR3 sequence is CASSLTGQGDEKLFF. For the CDR3, the DNA is TGTGCCAGCAGCCTAACGGGACAGGGAGATGAAAAACTGTTTTTT.

The rearrangement uses TRBV27 and TRBJ2-7; TRBD2 might be the D (5 bases). The V gene lost 1 base and the J gene lost 6 bases, with 13 bases spanning the gap. This CDR3 is 14 amino acids long. The V gene's germline CDR1 is MNHEY and CDR2 SMNVEV (reference sequence). CDR3 loop: CASSLFQAGLEQYF. CDR3 coding DNA: TGTGCCAGCAGTTTATTTCAGGCGGGTCTCGAGCAGTACTTC.

The CDR3 here is CASSEPGTATYEQYF. CDR3 coding DNA: TGTGCCAGCAGTGAACCTGGGACAGCTACCTACGAGCAGTACTTC. This chain links TRBV25-1 with TRBJ2-7, with 7 bases fitting TRBD1. CDR3 size: 15 residues. The V gene's germline CDR1 is MGHDK and CDR2 SYGVNS. Trimming at V came to 2 bases and at J to 2 bases, leaving 6 bases not matched to a gene.

This chain links TRBV25-1 with TRBJ1-2; TRBD1 aligns across 8 bases. The V and J ends lost 4 bases and 2 bases, in that order; junction bases with no gene match: 0. Germline lookup yields CDR1 MGHDK and CDR2 SYGVNS. The CDR3 extends over 13 amino acids. This chain's CDR3 is CASSGTGNYGYTF. CDR3 coding DNA: TGTGCCAGCAGTGGGACAGGGAACTATGGCTACACCTTC.

The chain uses TRBV30 and TRBJ1-2; D is possibly TRBD1 (6 bases). This CDR3 has 15 amino acids. Trimming removed 0 bases at V and 1 base at J, with 12 bases between. CDR1 is GTSNPN and CDR2 is SVGIG in the germline V gene (reference sequence). The CDR3 DNA follows: TGTGCCTGGAGTGTACGGGGACACAATAACTATGGCTACACCTTC. It translates to CAWSVRGHNNYGYTF.

This chain connects TRBV5-1 to TRBJ2-3, with TRBD2 matching 12 bases. Germline loops: CDR1 SGHRS, CDR2 YFSETQ. The trim removed 4 bases at V and 2 bases at J, leaving 2 bases unmatched. CDR3 size: 15 residues. The CDR3 DNA follows: TGCGCCAGCAGCCTAGCGGGAGGGATCACAGATACGCAGTATTTT. This codes for CASSLAGGITDTQYF.

The rearrangement uses TRBV27 and TRBJ2-1; D is undetermined. There are 11 residues in the CDR3. CDR1 and CDR2 (germline): MNHEY, SMNVEV (reference sequence). Trimming removed 4 bases at V and 7 bases at J, with 5 bases between. The CDR3 is CASSSQNEQFF. CDR3 nucleotides: TGTGCCAGCAGTTCCCAGAATGAGCAGTTCTTC.

This clone occurred a few times. The chain couples TRBV29-1 to TRBJ1-2; D unresolved. This CDR3 comprises 12 residues. The germline V gene has CDR1 SQVTM and CDR2 ANQGSEA. V lost 0 bases to trimming and J lost 3 bases, with 5 bases between them. The CDR3 sequence: CSVEELDYGYTF. CDR3 nucleotides: TGCAGCGTTGAAGAATTAGACTATGGCTACACCTTC.